The 30 T cell receptor beta chains presented below share a single source sample, sequenced in a study of T-cell memory formation after mild COVID-19. Each CDR3 protein is one row after TCRdb ran MiXCR on the 5' RACE reads. The sample contains 350,000 to 500,000 distinct CDR3 sequences, more than 20% of which appear only once. Sample: PBMCs or a T cell subset sorted from them (not recorded which). The receptors here all came from an adult woman who had mild COVID-19 (a few samples of this study predate the infection). Cell type and time point are not known.

The chain recombines TRBV4-1 with TRBJ2-3; 9 bases fit TRBD1. The CDR3 spans 21 residues. Per germline, CDR1 MGHRA and CDR2 YSYEKL. V shed 0 bases and J 0 bases; nucleotides not matched to a gene: 16. CDR3 protein: CASSQDVGVQGATTSTDTQYF. The CDR3 coding sequence is TGCGCCAGCAGCCAAGATGTGGGAGTACAGGGGGCCACCACTAGCACAGATACGCAGTATTTT.

The table lists this clonotype with a few counts. V and J are TRBV7-3 and TRBJ2-1; 7 nucleotides agree with TRBD1. The CDR3 runs to 15 residues. Germline loops: CDR1 SGHTA, CDR2 FQGTGA. The V and J ends lost 3 bases and 6 bases, in that order; junction bases with no gene match: 8. The CDR3: CASSFAGGASNEQFF. The CDR3 DNA sequence: TGTGCCAGCAGCTTCGCAGGGGGAGCGAGCAATGAGCAGTTCTTC.

This clonotype was observed a handful of times. The chain links TRBV5-1 to TRBJ1-5; 7 bases match TRBD1. This CDR3 has 15 amino acids. Looked up from germline, CDR1 is SGHRS and CDR2 is YFSETQ. V trimming: 0 bases; J trimming: 9 bases; junction bases outside the gene matches: 9. In DNA form, the CDR3 reads TGCGCCAGCAGCTTGGGGACAGGCGGGAAGGCGCCCCAGCATTTT. Translation gives CASSLGTGGKAPQHF.

The DNA of the CDR3 is TGTGCCAGCAGCTTGAGTCAGGGGGTCACTGAAGCTTTCTTT. Encoded protein: CASSLSQGVTEAFF. The chain carries TRBV7-9 and TRBJ1-1; 7 bases are a match to TRBD1. With V trimmed by 3 bases and J by 4 bases, 5 bases remained unmatched. The CDR3 has 14 amino acids. Germline assignment: CDR1 SEHNR and CDR2 FQNEAQ (reference sequence). The variable domain in full, with the rest retrieved from reference TRBV7-9 and TRBJ1-1, is DTGVSQNPRHKITKRGQNVTFRCDPISEHNRLYWYRQTLGQGPEFLTYFQNEAQLEKSRLLSDRFSAERPKGSFSTLEIQRTEQGDSAMYLCASSLSQGVTEAFFGQGTRLTVV.

This clonotype turned up a few times. The CDR3 reads CASRQTKTPNSPLHF. Written as DNA, the CDR3 is TGTGCCAGCAGACAGACTAAAACGCCAAATTCACCCCTCCACTTT. This chain uses TRBV12-3 or TRBV12-4 with TRBJ1-6; no firm D call. V was shortened by 6 bases and J by 7 bases, with 16 bases between the two germline ends. This CDR3 comprises 15 residues.

This clonotype was picked up a small number of times. CDR3 coding DNA: TGTGCCAGCAGCTTACGAGGTTCGGAAGAGACCCAGTACTTC. Its protein is CASSLRGSEETQYF. The chain carries TRBV7-9 and TRBJ2-5; D is unclear. V was clipped by 2 bases and J by 3 bases, with 10 bases between them. The germline gives CDR1 SEHNR, CDR2 FQNEAQ (reference sequence). The CDR3 is made up of 14 amino acids.

This clonotype was seen a handful of times. V gene TRBV6-5 combines with J gene TRBJ2-5, with D perhaps given as TRBD1 or TRBD2 (5 bases each). Trimming stripped 2 bases from V and 1 base from J, with 11 bases between. Germline assignment: CDR1 MNHEY and CDR2 SVGAGI. The CDR3 covers 15 residues. CDR3 sequence reads: CASSYEGTSQETQYF. The CDR3 coding sequence is TGTGCCAGCAGTTACGAGGGGACCTCCCAAGAGACCCAGTACTTC.

The sample holds many counts of this clonotype. The chain is built from TRBV7-9 and TRBJ2-1; D uncertain. This CDR3 region has 15 residues. The ends were cut back, 4 bases at V and 5 bases at J, with 15 bases in the middle. Per the germline V gene, CDR1 is SEHNR and CDR2 is FQNEAQ (reference sequence). The CDR3 sequence: CASSSGLIRNNEQFF. In nucleotides, the CDR3 is TGTGCCAGCAGCTCCGGGCTGATTCGCAACAATGAGCAGTTCTTC.

This clonotype showed up just a few times. V gene TRBV5-1 combines with J gene TRBJ1-6; 9 nucleotides match TRBD1. The germline CDR1 and CDR2 sequences are SGHRS and YFSETQ. This CDR3 is built from 14 residues. With V trimmed by 7 bases and J by 9 bases, 8 bases remained unmatched. The CDR3 loop reads CASGPGQGGSPLHF. In DNA form, the CDR3 reads TGCGCCAGCGGCCCGGGACAGGGTGGTTCACCCCTCCACTTT.

The chain has TRBV7-3 and TRBJ2-1; D is uncertain. The CDR3 covers 11 residues. V dropped 2 bases and J dropped 8 bases, with 4 bases sitting between them. The germline V gene has CDR1 SGHTA and CDR2 FQGTGA. Here the CDR3 DNA reads TGTGCCAGCAGCTTACACGATGAGCAGTTCTTC. It yields the protein CASSLHDEQFF.

This clonotype was observed a few times. The rearrangement links TRBV13 to TRBJ2-1; 7 bases are a match to TRBD2. The germline V gene has CDR1 PRHDT and CDR2 FYEKMQ (reference sequence). V shed 0 bases, J shed 0 bases, and the junction held 8 bases outside the gene matches. The CDR3 runs 18 residues. The CDR3 DNA sequence: TGTGCCAGCAGCTTAGGTGGGAGGGGTCCCAGCTCCTACAATGAGCAGTTCTTC. It codes for CASSLGGRGPSSYNEQFF. Using reference TRBV13 and TRBJ2-1 for the parts outside the CDR3, the full variable domain is AAGVIQSPRHLIKEKRETATLKCYPIPRHDTVYWYQQGPGQDPQFLISFYEKMQSDKGSIPDRFSAQQFSDYHSELNMSSLELGDSALYFCASSLGGRGPSSYNEQFFGPGTRLTVL.

This chain connects TRBV20-1 to TRBJ2-6; perhaps TRBD2 as D (6 bases). The CDR3 consists of 15 residues. Germline V lookup: CDR1 DFQATT, CDR2 SNEGSKA (reference sequence). Trimming took 1 base from V and 2 from J, leaving 9 bases between them. CDR3 loop: CSARGGGTGANVLTF. Here the CDR3 DNA reads TGCAGTGCTAGAGGTGGGGGGACTGGGGCCAACGTCCTGACTTTC.

This clonotype was seen more than once but under ten times. This sequence joins TRBV20-1 and TRBJ1-5; the D is unclear. The V gene's germline CDR1 is DFQATT and CDR2 SNEGSKA (reference sequence). The CDR3 totals 13 residues. CDR3 protein: CSSGLSGNQPQHF. In DNA, the CDR3 is TGCAGCTCGGGCCTCTCGGGCAATCAGCCCCAGCATTTT.

In its sample, this clonotype was seen a few times. This chain joins TRBV4-1 and TRBJ1-2; 10 bases are a match to TRBD1. V was pared by 4 bases and J by 4 bases, with 6 bases of the junction left unmatched. The CDR3 runs 15 residues. The germline V gene has CDR1 MGHRA and CDR2 YSYEKL. The DNA for the CDR3 is TGCGCCAGCAGCCCCGGACAGGGGGGATTCTATGGCTACACCTTC. Its protein is CASSPGQGGFYGYTF.

The sample holds a few counts of this clonotype. This chain joins TRBV5-1 and TRBJ1-1; a possible D gene is TRBD1 (6 bases). Germline-derived CDR1 and CDR2 are SGHRS and YFSETQ. The CDR3 is 15 residues long. The V end was cut by 2 bases, the J end by 3 bases, with 14 bases between. CDR3 sequence: CASSLGSGGDTEAFF. The CDR3 DNA follows: TGCGCCAGCAGCTTAGGAAGCGGGGGCGACACTGAAGCTTTCTTT. Full variable domain (outside the CDR3, taken from reference TRBV5-1 and TRBJ1-1): KAGVTQTPRYLIKTRGQQVTLSCSPISGHRSVSWYQQTPGQGLQFLFEYFSETQRNKGNFPGRFSGRQFSNSRSEMNVSTLELGDSALYLCASSLGSGGDTEAFFGQGTRLTVV.

The V gene is TRBV7-8, the J gene TRBJ2-7; no firm D call. This CDR3 has 14 residues. V lost 0 bases and J 9 bases, leaving 15 bases between the germline ends. Looked up from germline, CDR1 is SGHVS and CDR2 is FQNEAQ. DNA for the CDR3: TGTGCCAGCAGCTTAGCGGCGGCTTACTTCGGGCAGTACTTC. Translation gives CASSLAAAYFGQYF.

V and J are TRBV11-2 and TRBJ1-6; the match to TRBD1 covers 8 bases. Trimming removed 4 bases from V and 9 bases from J; junction bases left unmatched: 11. The CDR3 runs 16 residues. Germline assignment: CDR1 SGHAT and CDR2 FQNNGV. CDR3 region: CASSSGRRDRTSPLHF. CDR3 DNA sequence: TGTGCCAGCAGCTCCGGCCGCCGGGACAGGACTTCACCCCTCCACTTT.

This clonotype has just a few counts. The chain carries TRBV5-1 and TRBJ1-3; D gene uncertain. The V and J ends lost 0 bases and 7 bases respectively, with 8 bases between them. Germline CDR1 is SGHRS and CDR2 is YFSETQ. The CDR3 consists of 13 residues. Here the CDR3 reads CASSLDGRNTIYF. Written as DNA, the CDR3 is TGCGCCAGCAGCTTGGACGGGCGGAACACCATATATTTT.

The rearrangement links TRBV7-9 to TRBJ2-7, with a possible D match to TRBD2 (6 bases). The length of the CDR3 is 14 residues. Germline assignment: CDR1 SEHNR and CDR2 FQNEAQ (reference sequence). V was pared by 4 bases and J by 3 bases, with 13 bases between. CDR3 in DNA: TGTGCCAGCAGCTCAACGGGACTCGGCTACGAGCAGTACTTC. Its translation is CASSSTGLGYEQYF.

The chain joins TRBV5-1 to TRBJ2-1, with 10 bases aligning to TRBD1. The germline gives CDR1 SGHRS, CDR2 YFSETQ. Trimming cost V 0 bases and J 8 bases; bases outside gene matches: 5. CDR3 length equals 15 residues. In DNA form, the CDR3 reads TGCGCCAGCAGCTTGGTCGGACAGGGGGAGGATGAGCAGTTCTTC. Its translation is CASSLVGQGEDEQFF. The entire variable domain, with the rest obtained from reference TRBV5-1 and TRBJ2-1, is as follows: KAGVTQTPRYLIKTRGQQVTLSCSPISGHRSVSWYQQTPGQGLQFLFEYFSETQRNKGNFPGRFSGRQFSNSRSEMNVSTLELGDSALYLCASSLVGQGEDEQFFGPGTRLTVL.

This clonotype has just a few counts. The chain combines TRBV20-1 with TRBJ1-2; no reliable D call. This CDR3 contains 17 residues. V lost 0 bases, J lost 0 bases, and 17 bases lay in between. From germline, CDR1 is DFQATT and CDR2 SNEGSKA (reference sequence). The CDR3 spells CSARDSQVGLSNYGYTF. CDR3 nucleotides: TGCAGTGCTAGAGATTCCCAGGTTGGCTTATCTAACTATGGCTACACCTTC.

This sequence joins TRBV5-1 and TRBJ2-3, with TRBD2 identical over 8 bases. The CDR3 sequence is 15 residues long. Germline CDR1 SGHRS, CDR2 YFSETQ. V lost 0 bases and J lost 5; bases outside the gene matches: 5. Here the CDR3 reads CASSLVGGAQDTQYF. In DNA, the CDR3 is TGCGCCAGCAGCTTGGTCGGGGGGGCCCAAGATACGCAGTATTTT.

This clonotype came up a few times. The gene calls are TRBV13 and TRBJ1-1; no reliable D call. Germline V gene lookup returns CDR1 PRHDT and CDR2 FYEKMQ (reference sequence). V was clipped by 4 bases and J by 6 bases, with 18 bases between them. CDR3 length equals 15 residues. The CDR3 protein is CASSCPPAGVAEAFF. CDR3 DNA: TGTGCCAGCAGCTGCCCCCCTGCAGGAGTCGCTGAAGCTTTCTTT. Looking up the rest from reference TRBV13 and TRBJ1-1 gives the full variable domain: AAGVIQSPRHLIKEKRETATLKCYPIPRHDTVYWYQQGPGQDPQFLISFYEKMQSDKGSIPDRFSAQQFSDYHSELNMSSLELGDSALYFCASSCPPAGVAEAFFGQGTRLTVV.

This clonotype was counted many times. The chain links TRBV4-1 to TRBJ1-1; D is unresolved. This CDR3 spans 14 amino acids. The germline V gene has CDR1 MGHRA and CDR2 YSYEKL. The ends were cut back, 1 base at V and 1 base at J, with 7 bases in the middle. The CDR3 is CASSQGTANTEAFF. In nucleotides, the CDR3 is TGCGCCAGCAGCCAAGGGACGGCGAACACTGAAGCTTTCTTT.

The rearrangement joins TRBV2 to TRBJ1-1; the D gene is possibly TRBD1 (5 bases). The CDR3 is 13 residues long. The germline V and J ends were trimmed by 7 bases and 0 bases, with 9 bases remaining between them. Per the germline V gene, CDR1 is SNHLY and CDR2 is FYNNEI. CDR3 DNA: TGTGCCAGCAAGGGGCAACTGAACACTGAAGCTTTCTTT. This sequence encodes CASKGQLNTEAFF.

This clonotype was found a few times. This chain links TRBV5-1 with TRBJ2-5; possibly TRBD1 or TRBD2 for D (5 bases each). Germline lookup yields CDR1 SGHRS and CDR2 YFSETQ. The ends were cut back, 0 bases at V and 1 base at J, with 13 bases in the middle. This CDR3 has 16 amino acids. CDR3 amino acids: CASSLAEAGTQETQYF. DNA for the CDR3: TGCGCCAGCAGCTTGGCCGAAGCAGGGACCCAAGAGACCCAGTACTTC.

J is TRBJ1-1 and V is TRBV6-5; 10 bases agree with TRBD1. Trimming removed 7 bases from V and 4 bases from J; junction bases left unmatched: 9. The germline CDR1 and CDR2 sequences are MNHEY and SVGAGI. The CDR3 is 15 amino acids. In nucleotides, the CDR3 is TGTGCCAGCAATCCATGGACAGGGGGATCCACTGAAGCTTTCTTT. Translation: CASNPWTGGSTEAFF.

This clonotype was seen a few times. The chain couples TRBV2 to TRBJ2-4; 7 positions match TRBD2. The V and J ends lost 1 base and 12 bases, in that order; junction bases with no gene match: 6. Germline V lookup: CDR1 SNHLY, CDR2 FYNNEI. CDR3 length: 13 residues. The DNA for the CDR3 is TGTGCCAGCAGTGAAGGGGAGGGGCACACTCAGTACTTC. It codes for CASSEGEGHTQYF.

The chain is built from TRBV7-8 and TRBJ1-1; a weak D match, TRBD1 (6 bases). CDR1 and CDR2 from the germline V gene are SGHVS and FQNEAQ. V dropped 7 bases and J dropped 5 bases, with 20 bases sitting between them. The CDR3 runs 15 residues. This chain's CDR3 is CASNDEGGVRTEAFF. In nucleotides, the CDR3 is TGTGCCAGCAACGACGAAGGGGGGGTGAGGACTGAAGCTTTCTTT.

This clonotype was counted between two and nine times. The chain recombines TRBV21-1 with TRBJ2-2; the table's D call, TRBD1, has no DNA check behind it. TRBV21-1 is a documented pseudogene. The CDR3 consists of 17 residues. The CDR3 DNA is TGTGCCAGCAGCTCCGGGCGAGACAGGGAAAATAGCGGGGAGCTGTTTTTT. This gives the protein CASSSGRDRENSGELFF.